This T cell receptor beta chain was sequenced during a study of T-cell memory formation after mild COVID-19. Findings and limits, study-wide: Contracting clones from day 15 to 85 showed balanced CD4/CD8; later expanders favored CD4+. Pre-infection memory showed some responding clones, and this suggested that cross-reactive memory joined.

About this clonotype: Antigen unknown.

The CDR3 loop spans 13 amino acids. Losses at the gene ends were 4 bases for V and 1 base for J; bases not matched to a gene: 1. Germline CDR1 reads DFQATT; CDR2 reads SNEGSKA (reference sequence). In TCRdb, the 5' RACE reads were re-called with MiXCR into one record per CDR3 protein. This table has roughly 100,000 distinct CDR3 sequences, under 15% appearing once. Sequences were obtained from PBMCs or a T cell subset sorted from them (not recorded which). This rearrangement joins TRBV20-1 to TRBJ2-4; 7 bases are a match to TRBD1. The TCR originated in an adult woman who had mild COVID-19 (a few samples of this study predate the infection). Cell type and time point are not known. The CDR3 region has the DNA TGCAGTGCTAACAGGGGCGCCAAAAACATTCAGTACTTC. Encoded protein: CSANRGAKNIQYF.